A selection of T cell receptor beta chains follows, all from one sample in a study of early T cells in non-severe SARS-CoV-2 infection. MiXCR, run by TCRdb on the 5' RACE reads, gives a single entry per CDR3 protein. Counted here are 35,000 to 45,000 distinct CDR3 sequences, roughly 6% occurring once; the ten biggest clones make up roughly 12%. Specimen: whole blood. These receptors all come from an adult who was a healthcare worker with PCR-confirmed SARS-CoV-2 infection or an uninfected control (not recorded which). The CDR3 runs from the conserved cysteine through the conserved F or W. A D gene is named only where the DNA matches it firmly. A row's size may be missing; if present it is once, few, many or a size class.

>TRBD1|TRBJ2-7|.|TRBV28
TGTGCCAGCAGCCAAAGGGGGACAGGGGCCTACGAGCAGTACTTC
CASSQRGTGAYEQYF
>TRBD1|TRBJ1-5|many|TRBV20-1
TGCAGTGCTAGTAAGACAGGGGCGGGCAATCAGCCCCAGCATTTT
CSASKTGAGNQPQHF
>TRBD1|TRBJ2-7|.|TRBV6-6
TGTGCCAGCAGTGGTACCGGGACAGGGGCCTACGAGCAGTACTTC
CASSGTGTGAYEQYF
>.|TRBJ2-7|.|TRBV12-3/TRBV12-4
TGTGCCAGCAGTCCCAAAGGGGGGGCGCTTTCCTACGAGCAGTACTTC
CASSPKGGALSYEQYF
>.|TRBJ1-1|many|TRBV3-1
TGTGCCAGCAGCCAAGTGAAGGGCACCTACCTGTTT
CASSQVKGTYLF
>.|TRBJ2-7|few|TRBV9
TGTGCCAGCAGCAGTGGGGGTCGGGGCGAGCAGTACTTC
CASSSGGRGEQYF
>.|TRBJ1-1|many|TRBV6-1
TGTGCCAGCAAGATGCCCCGTCCAGCTTTCTTT
CASKMPRPAFF
>.|TRBJ1-1|.|TRBV5-1
TGCGCCAGCAGCCAATTCTTACGGAACACTGAAGCTTTCTTT
CASSQFLRNTEAFF
>TRBD1|TRBJ2-2|many|TRBV10-1
TGCGCCAGCAGTGAGACTGCACAGGGGACCGGGGAGCTGTTTTTT
CASSETAQGTGELFF
>.|TRBJ1-1|many|TRBV2
TGTGCCAGCAGGAAGCCCGGACGGGGGACTGAAGCTTTCTTT
CASRKPGRGTEAFF
>TRBD1|TRBJ2-1|few|TRBV4-3
TGCGCCAGCAGCCAAGGGGGGACAGGGTACAATGAGCAGTTCTTC
CASSQGGTGYNEQFF
>TRBD2|TRBJ2-1|many|TRBV7-9
TGTGCCAGCTCCCCCGGGGGGGGCCTCTCCAATGAGCAGTTCTTC
CASSPGGGLSNEQFF
>.|TRBJ2-7|many|TRBV5-1
TGCGCCAGCAGTACCGGGCAGGGATCCTACGAGCAGTACTTC
CASSTGQGSYEQYF
>.|TRBJ2-7|few|TRBV20-1
TGCAGTGCTAGTCTAGCACCCTACGAGCAGTACTTC
CSASLAPYEQYF
>TRBD2|TRBJ2-3|many|TRBV10-3
TGTGCCATCAGTGATCCCGACCGGACTAGCGGGGTCGGAACAGATACGCAGTATTTT
CAISDPDRTSGVGTDTQYF